Here is one T cell receptor (beta chain) with its context. This CDR3 has 12 residues. V was cut by 7 bases and J by 5 bases, with 8 bases left in between. Germline V gene data show CDR1 as MNHEY and CDR2 as SMNVEV (reference sequence). The entry originates in a study of blood T cell repertoires in COVID-19. Study as a whole: Sites across the United States, Italy and Spain contributed samples from acute and convalescent COVID-19.

Libraries were prepared by immunoSEQ multiplex PCR; TCRdb keeps only in-frame clonotypes and omits some of them. This repertoire shows more than 100,000 clones, about 91% found once; its top ten account for approximately 0.81%. The specimen sequenced was peripheral blood. The receptor was derived from a woman aged 50 to 65 with active or convalescent COVID-19. This chain joins TRBV27 and TRBJ2-2; D gene uncertain. CDR3 sequence reads: CASMVLTGELFF. The CDR3 DNA reads TGTGCCAGCATGGTCCTAACCGGGGAGCTGTTTTTT.